What follows is one TCR beta chain and its context. This table comes from immunoSEQ multiplex PCR, and its TCRdb copy is limited to in-frame clones, with some not included. This table holds approximately 170,000 clones, roughly 80% found once. The data are from a study of blood T cell repertoires in COVID-19. As for the study in general: In each case, the material was cDNA or gDNA derived from T cells, B-cell-depleted T cells, or PBMCs.

The V gene lost 6 bases and the J gene lost 1 base, with 12 bases spanning the gap. CDR1 and CDR2 from the germline V gene are MGHDK and SYGVNS. This CDR3 has 14 residues. V and J are TRBV25-1 and TRBJ1-1; D gene uncertain. The sample was peripheral blood. This sequence was found in a woman aged 45-65 years with acute or convalescent COVID-19. This CDR3 reads CASSALMANTEAFF. CDR3 nucleotide sequence: TGTGCCAGCAGCGCTTTGATGGCGAACACTGAAGCTTTCTTT. Full variable domain (missing parts from reference TRBV25-1 and TRBJ1-1): EADIYQTPRYLVIGTGKKITLECSQTMGHDKMYWYQQDPGMELHLIHYSYGVNSTEKGDLSSESTVSRIRTEHFPLTLESARPSHTSQYLCASSALMANTEAFFGQGTRLTVV.